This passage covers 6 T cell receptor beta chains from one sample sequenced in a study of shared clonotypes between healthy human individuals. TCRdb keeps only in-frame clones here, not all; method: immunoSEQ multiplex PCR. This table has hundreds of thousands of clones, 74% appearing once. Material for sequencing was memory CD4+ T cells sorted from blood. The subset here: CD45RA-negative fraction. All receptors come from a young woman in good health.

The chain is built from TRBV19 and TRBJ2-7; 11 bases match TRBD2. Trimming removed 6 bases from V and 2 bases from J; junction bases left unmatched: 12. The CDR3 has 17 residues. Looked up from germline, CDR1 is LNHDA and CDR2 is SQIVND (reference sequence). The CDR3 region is CASSERTGLAGAYEQYF. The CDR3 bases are TGTGCCAGTAGCGAACGGACCGGACTAGCGGGTGCCTACGAGCAGTACTTC.

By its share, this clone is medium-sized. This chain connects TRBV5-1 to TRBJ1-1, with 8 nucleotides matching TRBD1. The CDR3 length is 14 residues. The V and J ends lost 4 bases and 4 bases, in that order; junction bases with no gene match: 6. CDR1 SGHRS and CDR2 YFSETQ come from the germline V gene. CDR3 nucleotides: TGCGCCAGCAGCACAGAGACAGGGGTCACTGAAGCTTTCTTT. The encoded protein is CASSTETGVTEAFF. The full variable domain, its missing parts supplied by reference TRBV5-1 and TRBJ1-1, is KAGVTQTPRYLIKTRGQQVTLSCSPISGHRSVSWYQQTPGQGLQFLFEYFSETQRNKGNFPGRFSGRQFSNSRSEMNVSTLELGDSALYLCASSTETGVTEAFFGQGTRLTVV.

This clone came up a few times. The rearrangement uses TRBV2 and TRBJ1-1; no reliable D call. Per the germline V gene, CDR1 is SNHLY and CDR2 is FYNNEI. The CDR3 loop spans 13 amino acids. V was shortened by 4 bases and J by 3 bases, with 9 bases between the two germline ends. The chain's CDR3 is CASSGNEDTEAFF. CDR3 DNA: TGTGCCAGCAGTGGTAATGAGGACACTGAAGCTTTCTTT. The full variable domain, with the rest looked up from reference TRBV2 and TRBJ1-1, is EPEVTQTPSHQVTQMGQEVILRCVPISNHLYFYWYRQILGQKVEFLVSFYNNEISEKSEIFDDQFSVERPDGSNFTLKIRSTKLEDSAMYFCASSGNEDTEAFFGQGTRLTVV.

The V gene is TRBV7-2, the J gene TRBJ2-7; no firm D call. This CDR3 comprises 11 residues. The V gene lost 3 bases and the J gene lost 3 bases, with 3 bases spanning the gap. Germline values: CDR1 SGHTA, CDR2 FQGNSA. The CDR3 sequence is CASSFYYEQYF. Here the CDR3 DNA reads TGTGCCAGCAGCTTCTACTACGAGCAGTACTTC.

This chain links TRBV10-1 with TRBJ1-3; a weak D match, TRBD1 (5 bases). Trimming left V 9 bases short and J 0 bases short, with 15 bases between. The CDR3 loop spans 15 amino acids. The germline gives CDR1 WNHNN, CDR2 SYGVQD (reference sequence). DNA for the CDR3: TGCGCCAGGATGACAGAGAATTCCTCTGGAAACACCATATATTTT. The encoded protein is CARMTENSSGNTIYF.

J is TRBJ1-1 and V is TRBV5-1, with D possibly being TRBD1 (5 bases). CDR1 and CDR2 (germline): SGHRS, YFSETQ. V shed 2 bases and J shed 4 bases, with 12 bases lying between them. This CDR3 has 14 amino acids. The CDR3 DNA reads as TGCGCCAGCAGCTTATATAACGGGGGCACTGAAGCTTTCTTT. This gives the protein CASSLYNGGTEAFF.